Listed below are T cell receptor beta chains from one sample, sequenced in a study of CXCR3-negative and CXCR3-positive naive CD8 T cells. Using the 5' RACE reads, TCRdb records one entry per CDR3 protein without DNA. Its listing shows over 95,000 distinct CDR3 sequences. The sample was naive CXCR3+ CD8+ T cells from blood. Receptors originate from a human donor in good health. Some clones in this sample may be carry-over from other donors' samples. CDR3s include the opening cysteine and the closing phenylalanine or tryptophan.

j_gene | v_gene | CDR3aa
TRBJ2-5 | TRBV7-9 | CASSFLEGPRETQYF
TRBJ2-3 | TRBV14 | CASSQGIPPTDTQYF
TRBJ2-7 | TRBV6-5 | CASSYGGVAEQYF
TRBJ2-4 | TRBV4-1 | CASSLGTGDKNIQYF
TRBJ2-7 | TRBV5-1 | CASSLAGDSTYEQYF
TRBJ2-1 | TRBV28 | CASSSNDYASYNEQFF
TRBJ2-7 | TRBV27 | CASSLSLGGSPYEQYF
TRBJ2-7 | TRBV29-1 | CSVEDPAHSYEQYF
TRBJ2-5 | TRBV7-2 | CASSLAPMGQETQYF
TRBJ2-5 | TRBV28 | CASSSLAGGGETQYF
TRBJ2-7 | TRBV20-1 | CSAPGSDEQYF
TRBJ2-1 | TRBV7-3 | CASSRGLAGYNEQFF
TRBJ1-3 | TRBV20-1 | CSARGRTDREGNTIYF
TRBJ2-1 | TRBV7-9 | CASSPERQGLDNEQFF
TRBJ1-4 | TRBV7-9 | CASSSNRDRSEKLFF
TRBJ2-7 | TRBV5-5 | CASTLPWGAYEQYF
TRBJ2-6 | TRBV4-1 | CASSQEVGTYSGANVLTF
TRBJ2-1 | TRBV4-3 | CASSLGIGSYNEQFF
TRBJ2-3 | TRBV4-1 | CASSQGWDTQYF
TRBJ2-1 | TRBV12-3/TRBV12-4 | CASSQGTGGNNEQFF
TRBJ2-7 | TRBV21-1 | CASSKGAGPYEQYF
TRBJ2-3 | TRBV21-1 | CASTARLAGLTDTQYF
TRBJ2-2 | TRBV10-3 | CAISESIWGNTGELFF
TRBJ2-5 | TRBV7-9 | CASSLSETEGETQYF
TRBJ1-1 | TRBV21-1 | CASSDSSTGLDTEAFF
TRBJ2-1 | TRBV7-9 | CASTDGGGYNEQFF
TRBJ2-7 | TRBV5-5 | CASSLEEGVTYEQYF
TRBJ2-7 | TRBV20-1 | CSARDGGAGPYEQYF
TRBJ2-3 | TRBV12-3/TRBV12-4 | CASSSIGGSSPDTQYF
TRBJ2-5 | TRBV20-1 | CSARAYLAGDQFQETQYF
TRBJ2-5 | TRBV2 | CASSEFGGSVVEAQYF
TRBJ1-1 | TRBV25-1 | CASSERGGNEAFF
TRBJ2-1 | TRBV7-8 | CASSVDLSGSYNEQFF
TRBJ2-4 | TRBV29-1 | CSVQTEKNIQYF
TRBJ2-5 | TRBV7-2 | CASSSSPAPETQYF
TRBJ2-3 | TRBV27 | CASREGMDTQYF
TRBJ2-1 | TRBV9 | CAQPVEAYNEQFF
TRBJ2-3 | TRBV7-2 | CASSSGLAGDTQYF
TRBJ2-5 | TRBV20-1 | CSARSVGDPQETQYF
TRBJ2-2 | TRBV10-2 | CASSTSETNTGELFF
TRBJ2-7 | TRBV4-1 | CASSQDDLGEQYF
TRBJ2-1 | TRBV7-8 | CASTSRNEQFF
TRBJ1-1 | TRBV6-5 | CASSYSEMNTEAFF
TRBJ1-2 | TRBV28 | CASSSHRAFSGYTF
TRBJ1-2 | TRBV29-1 | CSVQTGYYGYTF
TRBJ2-7 | TRBV7-8 | CASSVDREEQYF
TRBJ2-7 | TRBV20-1 | CSARSSGGASTYGEQYF
TRBJ2-7 | TRBV4-1 | CASSHGTSGVYEQYF
TRBJ2-7 | TRBV5-1 | CASSTLETYEQYF
TRBJ2-5 | TRBV20-1 | CSAFAETEIPDQYF
TRBJ2-7 | TRBV5-1 | CASSSAFVLGSYEQYF
TRBJ2-1 | TRBV28 | CASSSFPGQTYEQFF
TRBJ1-5 | TRBV3-1 | CASSQDSGVTQPQHF
TRBJ2-1 | TRBV4-1 | CASSQWGTGSNEQFF
TRBJ2-1 | TRBV5-1 | CASSFTGTNNEQFF